Many counts were recorded for the clone carrying this T cell receptor (beta chain). V gave up 7 bases and J gave up 3 bases, with 10 bases separating them. This CDR3 spans 11 amino acids. CDR1 SQVTM and CDR2 ANQGSEA come from the germline V gene. This entry comes from a study of identical twins. TCRdb passed the 5' RACE reads through MiXCR, listing each CDR3 protein once. The sample gives a few hundred thousand distinct CDR3 sequences, about 9% of which show up once; roughly 3.1% is in the top ten. Separately, the same data were catalogued under a study of yellow fever vaccine responses in identical twins.

The receptor comes from a woman aged 18-29 years in good health. Sequencing was carried out using CD8+ T cells sorted from blood. The chain is built from TRBV29-1 and TRBJ2-7; D remains ambiguous. The CDR3 nucleotides read TGCAGCGCCCGGGTGGGCTACGAGCAGTACTTC. Amino acids: CSARVGYEQYF.